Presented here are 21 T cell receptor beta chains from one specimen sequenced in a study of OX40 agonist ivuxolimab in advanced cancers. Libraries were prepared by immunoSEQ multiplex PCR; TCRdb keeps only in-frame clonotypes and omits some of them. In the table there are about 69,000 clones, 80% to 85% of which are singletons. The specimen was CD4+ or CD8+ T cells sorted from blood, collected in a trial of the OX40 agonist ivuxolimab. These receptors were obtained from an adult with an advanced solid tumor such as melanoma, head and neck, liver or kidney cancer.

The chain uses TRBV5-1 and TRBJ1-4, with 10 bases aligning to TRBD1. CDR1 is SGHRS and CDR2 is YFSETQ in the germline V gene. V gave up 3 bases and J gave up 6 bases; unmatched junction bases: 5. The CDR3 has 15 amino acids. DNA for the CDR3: TGCGCCAGCAGCTCCACCGGGACAGGGGATGAAAAACTGTTTTTT. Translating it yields CASSSTGTGDEKLFF.

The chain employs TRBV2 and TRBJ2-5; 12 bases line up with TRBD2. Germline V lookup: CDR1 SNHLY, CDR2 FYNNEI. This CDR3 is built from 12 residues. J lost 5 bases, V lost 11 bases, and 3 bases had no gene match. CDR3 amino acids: CADGTSGETQYF. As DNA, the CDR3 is TGTGCCGACGGGACTAGCGGGGAGACCCAGTACTTC.

CDR3 sequence (DNA): TGTGCCAGCAGTGGGCAGAGAAACTATGGCTACACCTTC. This encodes CASSGQRNYGYTF. This chain connects TRBV2 to TRBJ1-2; no definite D call. The V end lost 4 bases, the J end lost 2 bases, and 8 bases lay between the germline ends. Germline assignment: CDR1 SNHLY and CDR2 FYNNEI. This CDR3 contains 13 residues. The complete variable domain, with remaining parts taken from reference TRBV2 and TRBJ1-2, reads EPEVTQTPSHQVTQMGQEVILRCVPISNHLYFYWYRQILGQKVEFLVSFYNNEISEKSEIFDDQFSVERPDGSNFTLKIRSTKLEDSAMYFCASSGQRNYGYTFGSGTRLTVV.

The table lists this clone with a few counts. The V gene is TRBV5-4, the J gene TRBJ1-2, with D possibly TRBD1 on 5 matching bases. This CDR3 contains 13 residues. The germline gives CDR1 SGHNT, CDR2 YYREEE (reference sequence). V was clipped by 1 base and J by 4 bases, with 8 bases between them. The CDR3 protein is CASSLPGTYGYTF. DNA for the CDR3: TGTGCCAGCAGCTTGCCCGGGACCTATGGCTACACCTTC.

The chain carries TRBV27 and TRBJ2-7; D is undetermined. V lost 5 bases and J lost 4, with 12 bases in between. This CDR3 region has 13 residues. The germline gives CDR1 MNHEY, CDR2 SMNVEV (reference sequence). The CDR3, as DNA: TGTGCCAGCAGTCAAAGTCTACCGTACGAGCAGTACTTC. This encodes CASSQSLPYEQYF.

For the CDR3, the DNA is TGTGCCAGCAGCTTAAAGCCTAGCGTATCCTACGAGCAGTACTTC. Protein: CASSLKPSVSYEQYF. The rearrangement links TRBV7-2 to TRBJ2-7; D might be TRBD2 (6 bases). The V gene lost 2 bases and the J gene lost 1 base, with 12 bases spanning the gap. Germline CDR1 reads SGHTA; CDR2 reads FQGNSA. This CDR3 contains 15 residues.

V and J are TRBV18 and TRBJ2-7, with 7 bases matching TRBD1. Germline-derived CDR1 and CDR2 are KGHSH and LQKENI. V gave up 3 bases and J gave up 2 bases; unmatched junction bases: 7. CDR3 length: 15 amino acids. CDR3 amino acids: CASSPKTGNTYEQYF. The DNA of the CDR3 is TGTGCCAGCTCACCGAAGACAGGGAACACCTACGAGCAGTACTTC.

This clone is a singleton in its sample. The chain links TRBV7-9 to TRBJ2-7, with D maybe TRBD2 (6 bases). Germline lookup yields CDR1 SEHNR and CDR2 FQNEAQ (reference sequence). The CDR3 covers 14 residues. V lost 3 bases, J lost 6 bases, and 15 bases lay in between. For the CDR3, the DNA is TGTGCCAGCAGCTTGGGGCTAGTCGGGGGCGAGCAGTACTTC. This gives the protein CASSLGLVGGEQYF.

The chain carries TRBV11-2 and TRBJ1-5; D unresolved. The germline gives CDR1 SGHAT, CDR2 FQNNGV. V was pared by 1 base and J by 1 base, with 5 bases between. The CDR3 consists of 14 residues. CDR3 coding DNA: TGTGCCAGCAGCTTAGGCACAAGCAATCAGCCCCAGCATTTT. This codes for CASSLGTSNQPQHF. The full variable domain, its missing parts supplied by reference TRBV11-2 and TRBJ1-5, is EAGVAQSPRYKIIEKRQSVAFWCNPISGHATLYWYQQILGQGPKLLIQFQNNGVVDDSQLPKDRFSAERLKGVDSTLKIQPAKLEDSAVYLCASSLGTSNQPQHFGDGTRLSIL.

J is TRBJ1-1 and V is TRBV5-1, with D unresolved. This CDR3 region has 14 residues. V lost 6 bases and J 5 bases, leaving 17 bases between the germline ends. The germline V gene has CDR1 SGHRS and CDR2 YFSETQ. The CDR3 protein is CASNPGQSITEAFF. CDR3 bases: TGCGCCAGCAACCCCGGGCAGTCCATAACTGAAGCTTTCTTT.

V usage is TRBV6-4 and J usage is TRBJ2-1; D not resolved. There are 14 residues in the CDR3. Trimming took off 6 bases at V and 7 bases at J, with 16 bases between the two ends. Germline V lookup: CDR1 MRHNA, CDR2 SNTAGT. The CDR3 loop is CASSPQVSGNEQFF. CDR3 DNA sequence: TGTGCCAGCAGCCCCCAGGTTTCGGGTAATGAGCAGTTCTTC.

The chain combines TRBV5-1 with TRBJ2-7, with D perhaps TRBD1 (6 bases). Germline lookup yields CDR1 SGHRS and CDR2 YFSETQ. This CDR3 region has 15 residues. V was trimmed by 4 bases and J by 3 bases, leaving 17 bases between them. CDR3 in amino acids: CASSRDPDRSYEQYF. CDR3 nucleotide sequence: TGCGCCAGCAGCAGAGACCCGGACAGAAGCTACGAGCAGTACTTC. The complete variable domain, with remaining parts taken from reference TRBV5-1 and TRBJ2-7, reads KAGVTQTPRYLIKTRGQQVTLSCSPISGHRSVSWYQQTPGQGLQFLFEYFSETQRNKGNFPGRFSGRQFSNSRSEMNVSTLELGDSALYLCASSRDPDRSYEQYFGPGTRLTVT.

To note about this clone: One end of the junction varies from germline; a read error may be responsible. For the CDR3, the DNA is TGTGCTAGCAGCTTAACACCTCAAGAGACCCAGTACTTC. It codes for CASSLTPQETQYF. The chain recombines TRBV7-7 with TRBJ2-5; unclear D gene. Germline assignment: CDR1 SSHAT and CDR2 FNYEAQ (reference sequence). The CDR3 is 13 residues long.

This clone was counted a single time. DNA of the CDR3: TGTGCCAGCTCACCCAGGGAAGACTATGGCTACACCTTC. Translation: CASSPREDYGYTF. The V gene is TRBV18, the J gene TRBJ1-2, with TRBD1 as a possible D gene (5 bases). The CDR3 runs to 13 residues. V shed 3 bases and J shed 3 bases, with 8 bases lying between them. Germline CDR1 reads KGHSH; CDR2 reads LQKENI.

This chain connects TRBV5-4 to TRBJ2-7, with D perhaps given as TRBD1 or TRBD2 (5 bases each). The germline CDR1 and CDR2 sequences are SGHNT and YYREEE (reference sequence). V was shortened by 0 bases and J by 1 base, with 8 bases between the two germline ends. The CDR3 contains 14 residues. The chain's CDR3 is CASSLGDGSYEQYF. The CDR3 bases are TGTGCCAGCAGCTTGGGGGACGGATCCTACGAGCAGTACTTC.

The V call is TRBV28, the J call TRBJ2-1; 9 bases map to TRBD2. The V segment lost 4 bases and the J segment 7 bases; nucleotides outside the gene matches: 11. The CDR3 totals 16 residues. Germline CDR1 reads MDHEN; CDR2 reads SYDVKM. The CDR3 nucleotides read TGTGCCAGCAGTTCCAACCTAGCGGGACAGAGGAATGAGCAGTTCTTC. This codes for CASSSNLAGQRNEQFF. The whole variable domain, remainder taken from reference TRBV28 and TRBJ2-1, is DVKVTQSSRYLVKRTGEKVFLECVQDMDHENMFWYRQDPGLGLRLIYFSYDVKMKEKGDIPEGYSVSREKKERFSLILESASTNQTSMYLCASSSNLAGQRNEQFFGPGTRLTVL.

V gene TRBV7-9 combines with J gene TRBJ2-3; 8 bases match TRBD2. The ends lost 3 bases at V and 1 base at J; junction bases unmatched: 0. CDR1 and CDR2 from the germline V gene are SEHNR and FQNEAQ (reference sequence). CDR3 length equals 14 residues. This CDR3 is CASSLTSGTDTQYF. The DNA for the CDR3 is TGTGCCAGCAGCTTGACTAGCGGCACAGATACGCAGTATTTT.

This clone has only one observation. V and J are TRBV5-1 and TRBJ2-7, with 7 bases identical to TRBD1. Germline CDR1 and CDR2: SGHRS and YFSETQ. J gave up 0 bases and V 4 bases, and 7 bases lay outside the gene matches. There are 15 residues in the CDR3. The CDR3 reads CASSPGQAISYEQYF. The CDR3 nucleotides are TGCGCCAGCAGCCCCGGACAGGCGATCTCCTACGAGCAGTACTTC.

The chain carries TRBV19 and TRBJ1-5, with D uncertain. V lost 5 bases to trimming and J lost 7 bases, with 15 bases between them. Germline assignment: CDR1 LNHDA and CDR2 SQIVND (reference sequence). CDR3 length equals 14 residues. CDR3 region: CASSEARLGQPQHF. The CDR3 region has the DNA TGTGCCAGTAGTGAGGCACGGTTGGGGCAGCCCCAGCATTTT.

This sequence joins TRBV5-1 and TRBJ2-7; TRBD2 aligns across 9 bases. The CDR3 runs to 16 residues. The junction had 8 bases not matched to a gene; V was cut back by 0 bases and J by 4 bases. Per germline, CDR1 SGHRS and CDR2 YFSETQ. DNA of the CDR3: TGCGCCAGCAGCTTGGCCGGGGCTAGCGGGGTGTACGAGCAGTACTTC. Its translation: CASSLAGASGVYEQYF.

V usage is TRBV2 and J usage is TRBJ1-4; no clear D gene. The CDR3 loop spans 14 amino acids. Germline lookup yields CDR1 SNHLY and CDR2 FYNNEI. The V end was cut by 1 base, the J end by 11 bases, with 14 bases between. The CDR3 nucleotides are TGTGCCAGCAGTGAAGAGGAGCCGGAAGGGAAACTGTTTTTT. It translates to CASSEEEPEGKLFF.